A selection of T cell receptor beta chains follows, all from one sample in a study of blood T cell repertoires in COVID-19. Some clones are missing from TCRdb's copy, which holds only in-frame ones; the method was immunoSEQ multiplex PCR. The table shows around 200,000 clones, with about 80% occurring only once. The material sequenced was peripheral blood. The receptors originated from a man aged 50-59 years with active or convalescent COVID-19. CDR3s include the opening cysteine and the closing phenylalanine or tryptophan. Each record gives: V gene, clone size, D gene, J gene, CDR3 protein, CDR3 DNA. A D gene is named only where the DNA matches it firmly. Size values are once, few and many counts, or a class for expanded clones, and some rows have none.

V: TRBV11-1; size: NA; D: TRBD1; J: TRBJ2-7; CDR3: CASSDQDRGHEQYF; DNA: TGTGCCAGCAGCGATCAGGACAGGGGCCACGAGCAGTACTTC
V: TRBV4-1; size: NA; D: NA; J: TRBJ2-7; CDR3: CASSQYILTGTYEQYF; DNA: TGCGCCAGCAGCCAGTACATCTTGACAGGAACCTACGAGCAGTACTTC
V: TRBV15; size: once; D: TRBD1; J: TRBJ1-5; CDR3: CATSRDGTGPQPQHF; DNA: TGTGCCACCAGCAGAGACGGGACAGGGCCTCAGCCCCAGCATTTT
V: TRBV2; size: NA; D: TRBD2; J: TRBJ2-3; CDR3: CASRRLAGGSDTDTQYF; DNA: TGTGCCAGCAGAAGACTAGCGGGGGGGAGCGACACAGATACGCAGTATTTT
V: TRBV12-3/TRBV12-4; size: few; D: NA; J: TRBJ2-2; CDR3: CASSLAILAELFF; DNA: TGTGCCAGCAGTTTAGCGATCCTAGCGGAGCTGTTTTTT
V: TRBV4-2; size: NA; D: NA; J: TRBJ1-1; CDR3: CASSQPLQGNTEAFF; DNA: TGTGCCAGCAGCCAACCCCTACAGGGCAACACTGAAGCTTTCTTT
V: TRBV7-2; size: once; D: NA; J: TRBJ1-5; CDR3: CASSLATAPDQPQHF; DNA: TGTGCCAGCAGCTTAGCCACAGCCCCGGATCAGCCCCAGCATTTT
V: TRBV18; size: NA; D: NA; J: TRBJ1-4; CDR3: CASSPSLGSEKLFF; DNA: TGTGCCAGCTCACCTAGTCTAGGATCTGAAAAACTGTTTTTT
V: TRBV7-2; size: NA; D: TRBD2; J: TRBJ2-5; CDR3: CASSQGLAGQEEETQYF; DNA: TGTGCCAGCAGCCAGGGACTAGCGGGGCAGGAAGAAGAGACCCAGTACTTC
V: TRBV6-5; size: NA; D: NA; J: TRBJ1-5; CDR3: CASRNGGKGQPQHF; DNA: TGTGCCAGCCGTAATGGGGGGAAGGGGCAGCCCCAGCATTTT
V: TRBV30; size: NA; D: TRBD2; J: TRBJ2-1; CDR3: CAWSKSGVEQFF; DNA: TGTGCCTGGAGTAAGAGCGGGGTTGAGCAGTTCTTC
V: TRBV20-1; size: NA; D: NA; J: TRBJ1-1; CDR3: CSARAGTEAFF; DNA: TGCAGCGCTCGGGCGGGCACTGAAGCTTTCTTT
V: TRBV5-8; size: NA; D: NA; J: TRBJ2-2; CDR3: CASSLEFGTGELFF; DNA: TGTGCCAGCAGCTTGGAGTTCGGCACCGGGGAGCTGTTTTTT
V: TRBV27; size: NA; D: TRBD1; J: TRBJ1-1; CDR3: CASSWRRDSMNTEAFF; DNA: TGTGCCAGCAGTTGGAGGAGGGACAGCATGAACACTGAAGCTTTCTTT
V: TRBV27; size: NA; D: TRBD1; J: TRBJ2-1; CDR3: CASSPRTGRWGNEQFF; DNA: TGTGCCAGCAGTCCCCGGACAGGGCGTTGGGGCAATGAGCAGTTCTTC
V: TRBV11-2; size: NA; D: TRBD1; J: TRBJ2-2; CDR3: CASSFTGVPYGELFF; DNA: TGTGCCAGCAGCTTTACAGGGGTGCCATATGGGGAGCTGTTTTTT
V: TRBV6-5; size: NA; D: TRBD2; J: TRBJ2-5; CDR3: CASAGTSGGETQYF; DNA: TGTGCCAGCGCTGGGACTAGCGGGGGGGAGACCCAGTACTTC
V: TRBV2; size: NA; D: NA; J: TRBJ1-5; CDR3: CASSERVSSPQHF; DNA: TGTGCCAGCAGTGAACGGGTCTCATCGCCCCAGCATTTT
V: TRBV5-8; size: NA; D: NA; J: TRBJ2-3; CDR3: CASSLGAGEADTQYF; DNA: TGTGCCAGCAGCTTGGGTGCCGGAGAAGCAGATACGCAGTATTTT
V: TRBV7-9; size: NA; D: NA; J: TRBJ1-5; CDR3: CASSLGAGNQPQHF; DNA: TGTGCCAGCAGCTTAGGGGCCGGTAATCAGCCCCAGCATTTT
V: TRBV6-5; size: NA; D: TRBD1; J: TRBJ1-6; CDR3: CASGRQGRGISPLHF; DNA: TGTGCCAGCGGTAGACAGGGGAGGGGAATTTCACCCCTCCACTTT
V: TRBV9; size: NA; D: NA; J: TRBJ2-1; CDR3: CASSVASNEQFF; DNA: TGTGCCAGCAGCGTAGCTAGCAATGAGCAGTTCTTC
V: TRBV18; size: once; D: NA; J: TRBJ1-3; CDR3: CASSPPGGKDSGNTIYF; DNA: TGTGCCAGCTCACCACCCGGGGGGAAAGACTCTGGAAACACCATATATTTT
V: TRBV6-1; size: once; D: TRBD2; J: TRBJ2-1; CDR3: CASSEAGGGMGNEQFF; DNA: TGTGCCAGCAGTGAAGCTGGCGGGGGAATGGGCAATGAGCAGTTCTTC
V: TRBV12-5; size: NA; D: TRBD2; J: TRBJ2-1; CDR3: CASGLVLAGGFLDEQFF; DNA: TGTGCTAGTGGTTTGGTTCTAGCGGGGGGGTTTTTGGATGAGCAGTTCTTC
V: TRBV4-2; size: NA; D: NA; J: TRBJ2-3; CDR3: CASSQELWWGGETDTQYF; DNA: TGTGCCAGCAGCCAAGAGCTGTGGTGGGGCGGGGAAACAGATACGCAGTATTTT